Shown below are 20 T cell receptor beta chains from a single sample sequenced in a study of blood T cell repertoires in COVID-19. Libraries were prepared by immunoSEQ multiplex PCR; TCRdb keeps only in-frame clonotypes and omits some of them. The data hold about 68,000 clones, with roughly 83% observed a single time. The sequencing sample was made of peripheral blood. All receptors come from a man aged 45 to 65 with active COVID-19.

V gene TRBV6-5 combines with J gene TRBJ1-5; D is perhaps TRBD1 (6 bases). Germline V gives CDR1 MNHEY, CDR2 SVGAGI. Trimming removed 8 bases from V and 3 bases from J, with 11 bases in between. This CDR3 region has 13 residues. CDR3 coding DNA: TGTGCCAGCCGCGGGGGGCCCAATCAGCCCCAGCATTTT. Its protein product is CASRGGPNQPQHF.

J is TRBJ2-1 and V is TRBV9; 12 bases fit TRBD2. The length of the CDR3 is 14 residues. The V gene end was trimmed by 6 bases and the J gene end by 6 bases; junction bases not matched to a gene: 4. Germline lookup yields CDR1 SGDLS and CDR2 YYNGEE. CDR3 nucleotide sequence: TGTGCCAGCACACGACTAGCGGGAGCCAATGAGCAGTTCTTC. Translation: CASTRLAGANEQFF.

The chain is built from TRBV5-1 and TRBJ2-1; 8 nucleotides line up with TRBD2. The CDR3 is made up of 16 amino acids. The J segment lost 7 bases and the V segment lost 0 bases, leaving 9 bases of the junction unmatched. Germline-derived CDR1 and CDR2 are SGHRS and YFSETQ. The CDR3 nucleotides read TGCGCCAGCAGCTTGGAACCAGCGGGAGTCTGGAATGAGCAGTTCTTC. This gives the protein CASSLEPAGVWNEQFF.

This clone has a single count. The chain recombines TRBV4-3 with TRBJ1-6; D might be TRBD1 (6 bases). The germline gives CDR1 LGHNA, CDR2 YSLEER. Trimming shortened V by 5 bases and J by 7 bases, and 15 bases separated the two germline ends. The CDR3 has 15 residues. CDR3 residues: CASSISRGWNSPLHF. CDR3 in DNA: TGCGCCAGCAGCATATCCAGGGGTTGGAATTCACCCCTCCACTTT.

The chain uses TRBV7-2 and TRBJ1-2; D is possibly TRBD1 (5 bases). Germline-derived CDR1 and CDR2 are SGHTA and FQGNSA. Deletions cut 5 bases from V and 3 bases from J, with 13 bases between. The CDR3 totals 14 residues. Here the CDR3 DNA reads TGTGCCAGCAGCCTTACCACAGGTTACTATGGCTACACCTTC. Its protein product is CASSLTTGYYGYTF.

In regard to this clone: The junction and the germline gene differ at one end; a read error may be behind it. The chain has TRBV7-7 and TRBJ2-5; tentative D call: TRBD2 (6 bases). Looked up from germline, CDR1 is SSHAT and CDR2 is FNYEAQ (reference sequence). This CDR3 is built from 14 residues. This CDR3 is CASSLGGEGETQYF. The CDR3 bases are TGTGCTAGCAGCTTGGGGGGAGAGGGAGAGACCCAGTACTTC.

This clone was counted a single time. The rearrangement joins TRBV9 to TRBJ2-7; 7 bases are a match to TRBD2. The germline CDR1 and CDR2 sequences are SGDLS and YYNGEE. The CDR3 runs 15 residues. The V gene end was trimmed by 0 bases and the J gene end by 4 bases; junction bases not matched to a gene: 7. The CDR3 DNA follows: TGTGCCAGCAGCGTAGACCCCACTAGCGATTACGAGCAGTACTTC. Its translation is CASSVDPTSDYEQYF.

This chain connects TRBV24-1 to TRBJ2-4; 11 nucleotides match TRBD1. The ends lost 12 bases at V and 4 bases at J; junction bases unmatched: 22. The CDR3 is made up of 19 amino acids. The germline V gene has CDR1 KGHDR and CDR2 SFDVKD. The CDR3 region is CAAMTGTGGSLISKNIQYF. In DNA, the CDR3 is TGTGCCGCTATGACCGGGACAGGGGGGTCCCTAATAAGTAAAAACATTCAGTACTTC.

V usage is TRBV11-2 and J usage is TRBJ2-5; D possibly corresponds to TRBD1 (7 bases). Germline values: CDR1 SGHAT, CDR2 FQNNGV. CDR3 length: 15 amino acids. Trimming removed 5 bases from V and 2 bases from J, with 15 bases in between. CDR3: CASSPRDSGQETQYF. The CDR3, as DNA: TGTGCCAGCAGCCCGCGGGACAGTGGGCAAGAGACCCAGTACTTC.

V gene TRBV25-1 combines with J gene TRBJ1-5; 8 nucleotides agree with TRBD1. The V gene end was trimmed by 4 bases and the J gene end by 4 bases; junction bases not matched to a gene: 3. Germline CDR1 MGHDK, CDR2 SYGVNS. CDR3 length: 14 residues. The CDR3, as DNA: TGTGCCAGCAGTGGACAGGGGATAAATCAGCCCCAGCATTTT. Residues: CASSGQGINQPQHF.

The CDR3 DNA sequence: TGTGCCAGCAGTGGAGAGCAGGGGTCTGGGGCCAACGTCCTGACTTTC. Protein sequence: CASSGEQGSGANVLTF. This rearrangement joins TRBV6-4 to TRBJ2-6, with D perhaps matching TRBD1 (6 bases). Germline CDR1 is MRHNA and CDR2 is SNTAGT. The ends were cut back, 4 bases at V and 1 base at J, with 11 bases in the middle. The CDR3 is made up of 16 amino acids.

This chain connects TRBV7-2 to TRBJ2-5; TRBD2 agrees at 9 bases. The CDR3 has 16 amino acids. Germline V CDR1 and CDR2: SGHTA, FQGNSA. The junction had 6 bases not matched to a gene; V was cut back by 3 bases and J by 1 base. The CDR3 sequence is CASSLSPSGAQETQYF. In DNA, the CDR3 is TGTGCCAGCAGCTTGAGTCCTAGCGGGGCCCAAGAGACCCAGTACTTC.

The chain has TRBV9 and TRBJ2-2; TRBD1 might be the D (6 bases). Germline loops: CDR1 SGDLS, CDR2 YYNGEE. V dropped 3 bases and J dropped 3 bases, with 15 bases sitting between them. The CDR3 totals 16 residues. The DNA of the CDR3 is TGTGCCAGCAGCGGGAGCCCAGGGGAGTACACCGGGGAGCTGTTTTTT. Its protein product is CASSGSPGEYTGELFF. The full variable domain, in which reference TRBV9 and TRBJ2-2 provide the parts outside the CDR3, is DSGVTQTPKHLITATGQRVTLRCSPRSGDLSVYWYQQSLDQGLQFLIQYYNGEERAKGNILERFSAQQFPDLHSELNLSSLELGDSALYFCASSGSPGEYTGELFFGEGSRLTVL.

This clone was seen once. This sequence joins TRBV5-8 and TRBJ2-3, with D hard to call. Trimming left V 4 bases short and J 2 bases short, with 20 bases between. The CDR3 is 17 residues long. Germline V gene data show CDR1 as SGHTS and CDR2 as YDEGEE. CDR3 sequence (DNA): TGTGCCAGCAGCCCCACTATTACAACCTATTCCACAGATACGCAGTATTTT. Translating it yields CASSPTITTYSTDTQYF.

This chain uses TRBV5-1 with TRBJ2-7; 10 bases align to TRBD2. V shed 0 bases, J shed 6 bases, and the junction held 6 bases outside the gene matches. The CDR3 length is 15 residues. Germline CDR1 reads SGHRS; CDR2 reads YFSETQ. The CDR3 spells CASSLEFPSGSEQYF. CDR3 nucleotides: TGCGCCAGCAGCTTGGAATTTCCTAGCGGGAGCGAGCAGTACTTC. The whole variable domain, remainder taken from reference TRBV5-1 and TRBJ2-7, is KAGVTQTPRYLIKTRGQQVTLSCSPISGHRSVSWYQQTPGQGLQFLFEYFSETQRNKGNFPGRFSGRQFSNSRSEMNVSTLELGDSALYLCASSLEFPSGSEQYFGPGTRLTVT.

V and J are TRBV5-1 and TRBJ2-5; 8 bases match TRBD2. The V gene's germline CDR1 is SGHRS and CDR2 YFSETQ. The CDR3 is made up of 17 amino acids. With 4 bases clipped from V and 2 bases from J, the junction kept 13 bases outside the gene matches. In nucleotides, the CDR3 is TGCGCCAGCAGCATCCGAAAAACGGGAGGGCCGCAAGAGACCCAGTACTTC. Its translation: CASSIRKTGGPQETQYF.

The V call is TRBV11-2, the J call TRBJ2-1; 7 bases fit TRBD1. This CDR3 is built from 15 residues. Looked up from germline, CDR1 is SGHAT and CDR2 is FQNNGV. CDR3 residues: CASHSSTGFLNEQFF. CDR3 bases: TGTGCGAGCCATTCCTCGACAGGGTTTCTGAATGAGCAGTTCTTC.

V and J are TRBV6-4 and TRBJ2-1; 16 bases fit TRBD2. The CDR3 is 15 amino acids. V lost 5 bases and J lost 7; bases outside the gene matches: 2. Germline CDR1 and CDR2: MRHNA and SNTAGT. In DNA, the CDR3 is TGTGCCAGCAGTACGGGACTAGCGGGAGGGAATGAGCAGTTCTTC. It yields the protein CASSTGLAGGNEQFF.

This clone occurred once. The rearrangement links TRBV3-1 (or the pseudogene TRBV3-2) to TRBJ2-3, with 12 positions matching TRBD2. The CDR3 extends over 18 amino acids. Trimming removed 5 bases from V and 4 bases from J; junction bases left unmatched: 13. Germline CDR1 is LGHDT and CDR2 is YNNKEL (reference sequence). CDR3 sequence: CASSSRHRLAGAPDTQYF. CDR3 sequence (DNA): TGTGCCAGCAGCTCACGCCACAGACTAGCGGGAGCTCCAGATACGCAGTATTTT.

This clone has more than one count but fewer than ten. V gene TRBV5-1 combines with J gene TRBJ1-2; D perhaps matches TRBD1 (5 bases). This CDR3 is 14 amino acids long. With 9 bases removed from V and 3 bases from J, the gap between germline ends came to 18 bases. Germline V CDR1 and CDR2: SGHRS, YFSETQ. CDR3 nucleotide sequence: TGCGCCACCTCGCTGGGGGGTTATGACTATGGCTACACCTTC. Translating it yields CATSLGGYDYGYTF.